The text below deals with one TCR beta chain. Its antigen remains unknown. The data derive from a study of chemoradiotherapy in HPV16-positive cancers. Study-wide results and limits: HPV-specific T cells were functionally defined from only two HPV16-positive patients.

Trimming took off 1 base at V and 9 bases at J, with 7 bases between the two ends. CDR1 and CDR2 from the germline V gene are SEHNR and FQNEAQ (reference sequence). The CDR3 loop spans 11 amino acids. Repertoires were generated with immunoSEQ multiplex PCR, while TCRdb's copy carries only in-frame clones and drops some. Of about 12,000 clones in the sample, around two thirds are singletons; the top ten hold 16%. The chain couples TRBV7-9 to TRBJ2-7; D is uncertain. The TCR was taken from a human donor with HPV-associated anogenital cancer. This specimen was taken from a patient who underwent chemoradiotherapy. The CDR3 sequence is CASSLGASQYF. The CDR3 DNA reads TGTGCCAGCAGCTTAGGGGCATCGCAGTACTTC.